The 18 T cell receptor beta chains below come from one sample, sequenced in a study of T cell changes during pregnancy in multiple sclerosis. Profiled with immunoSEQ multiplex PCR; TCRdb holds only in-frame clones, not every one. Here the sample spans approximately 71,000 clones, roughly 92% being singletons. The source was peripheral blood, collected in the second trimester of pregnancy. The receptor set was obtained from a female donor with multiple sclerosis, enrolled in a pregnancy study.

The chain combines TRBV18 with TRBJ2-1, with D maybe TRBD2 (6 bases). Germline CDR1 KGHSH, CDR2 LQKENI. The CDR3 is made up of 15 amino acids. Trimming cost V 3 bases and J 6 bases, with 15 bases left between them. The CDR3 spells CASSPAGEAGNEQFF. The CDR3 bases are TGTGCCAGCTCACCCGCCGGGGAGGCCGGCAATGAGCAGTTCTTC.

The V call is TRBV25-1, the J call TRBJ2-2; unclear D gene. This CDR3 is built from 13 residues. Germline V CDR1 and CDR2: MGHDK, SYGVNS. Trimming removed 5 bases at V and 1 base at J, with 5 bases between. CDR3 region: CASSLLNTGELFF. CDR3 nucleotides: TGTGCCAGCAGTCTCTTGAACACCGGGGAGCTGTTTTTT. Based on the CDR3 plus reference TRBV25-1 and TRBJ2-2, the full variable domain is EADIYQTPRYLVIGTGKKITLECSQTMGHDKMYWYQQDPGMELHLIHYSYGVNSTEKGDLSSESTVSRIRTEHFPLTLESARPSHTSQYLCASSLLNTGELFFGEGSRLTVL.

The V and J genes are TRBV11-2 and TRBJ1-2, with 9 positions matching TRBD1. There are 14 residues in the CDR3. J lost 3 bases, V lost 4 bases, and 3 bases had no gene match. CDR1 and CDR2 (germline): SGHAT, FQNNGV. This CDR3 reads CASSSDRGHYGYTF. CDR3 DNA sequence: TGTGCCAGCAGCTCGGACAGGGGTCACTATGGCTACACCTTC.

V is TRBV7-6 and J is TRBJ2-3; TRBD2 aligns across 7 bases. The length of the CDR3 is 14 residues. The germline V gene encodes CDR1 SGHVS and CDR2 FNYEAQ. Germline trimming cut 3 bases from V and 4 bases from J; bases unmatched to any gene: 4. In DNA form, the CDR3 reads TGTGCCAGCAGCTTGGCTAGCGGCGCAGATACGCAGTATTTT. As protein: CASSLASGADTQYF.

The chain links TRBV5-1 to TRBJ2-1, with D possibly TRBD1 on 6 matching bases. Looked up from germline, CDR1 is SGHRS and CDR2 is YFSETQ. V was cut by 5 bases and J by 1 base, with 16 bases left in between. The CDR3 extends over 16 amino acids. CDR3: CASSYWGQGSYNEQFF. For the CDR3, the DNA is TGCGCCAGCAGTTACTGGGGGCAGGGTTCCTACAATGAGCAGTTCTTC.

The chain recombines TRBV6-6 with TRBJ2-1, with 7 bases lining up with TRBD2. Germline V gives CDR1 MNHNY, CDR2 SVGAGI (reference sequence). V lost 0 bases and J lost 7; bases outside the gene matches: 6. This CDR3 spans 15 amino acids. This chain's CDR3 is CASSYSTAGANEQFF. Here the CDR3 DNA reads TGTGCCAGCAGTTACTCAACCGCGGGAGCGAATGAGCAGTTCTTC.

This clone was detected only once. The chain combines TRBV5-1 with TRBJ1-3, with D possibly matching TRBD1 (5 bases). The V gene lost 1 base and the J gene lost 0 bases, with 11 bases spanning the gap. Per the germline V gene, CDR1 is SGHRS and CDR2 is YFSETQ. The length of the CDR3 is 16 residues. The CDR3 reads CASSLSTGRSGNTIYF. CDR3 bases: TGCGCCAGCAGCTTGTCCACAGGCCGCTCTGGAAACACCATATATTTT.

This chain uses TRBV5-1 with TRBJ2-7; TRBD1 aligns across 8 bases. The V gene's germline CDR1 is SGHRS and CDR2 YFSETQ. V shed 0 bases, J shed 4 bases, and the junction held 6 bases outside the gene matches. The CDR3 extends over 15 amino acids. The CDR3 is CASSLVTGGLYEQYF. For the CDR3, the DNA is TGCGCCAGCAGCTTGGTAACAGGGGGACTGTACGAGCAGTACTTC.

For the CDR3, the DNA is TGCAGCAAAAACGCCGGTAGCTCGGGTGAGCAGTTCTTC. Translated, it gives CSKNAGSSGEQFF. The J gene is TRBJ2-1, the V gene TRBV29-1; unclear D gene. Trimming pared 8 bases from V and 9 bases from J, leaving 20 bases between. This CDR3 has 13 amino acids. Per the germline V gene, CDR1 is SQVTM and CDR2 is ANQGSEA.

The chain employs TRBV6-6 and TRBJ1-4, with 9 nucleotides matching TRBD1. CDR3 length: 15 amino acids. The germline gives CDR1 MNHNY, CDR2 SVGAGI (reference sequence). Trimming at V came to 5 bases and at J to 7 bases, leaving 8 bases not matched to a gene. CDR3 residues: CASSTQGAHTEKLFF. The CDR3 DNA reads as TGTGCCAGCAGTACACAGGGGGCGCACACTGAAAAACTGTTTTTT.

V and J are TRBV14 and TRBJ1-2; perhaps TRBD1 as D (6 bases). V lost 6 bases and J lost 8, with 19 bases in between. The germline CDR1 and CDR2 sequences are SGHDN and FVKESK. The CDR3 extends over 14 amino acids. The CDR3 sequence is CASSSRANRDGYTF. CDR3 bases: TGTGCCAGCAGTTCAAGGGCGAACAGGGACGGCTACACCTTC.

The V call is TRBV18, the J call TRBJ1-1, with D uncertain. CDR3 length: 14 residues. Germline V gene lookup returns CDR1 KGHSH and CDR2 LQKENI. V lost 1 base, J lost 0 bases, and 6 bases lay in between. The CDR3 sequence is CASSPQTLNTEAFF. CDR3 DNA: TGTGCCAGCTCACCACAAACATTGAACACTGAAGCTTTCTTT.

This chain joins TRBV19 and TRBJ2-1; the D gene is possibly TRBD2 (6 bases). Trimming pared 4 bases from V and 9 bases from J, leaving 16 bases between. Germline V gene lookup returns CDR1 LNHDA and CDR2 SQIVND (reference sequence). The CDR3 loop spans 14 amino acids. In DNA, the CDR3 is TGTGCCAGTAGTACCGGAGGGGCGGGTCTTGAGCAGTTCTTC. Translated: CASSTGGAGLEQFF.

Notes on this clone: The junction shows a germline mismatch at one end, possibly a read error. The chain is built from TRBV5-1 and TRBJ2-5; 13 positions match TRBD2. Germline V lookup: CDR1 SGHRS, CDR2 YFSETQ. The CDR3 contains 16 residues. CDR3 in amino acids: CASSLETTSGRKTQYF. For the CDR3, the DNA is TGCGCCAGCAGTTTGGAGACGACTAGCGGGAGGAAGACCCAGTACTTC.

This clone occurred once. V usage is TRBV28 and J usage is TRBJ2-1; 8 bases match TRBD2. This CDR3 has 18 residues. Germline CDR1 MDHEN, CDR2 SYDVKM. Unmatched junction bases numbered 21, after V lost 6 bases and J lost 8 bases. This chain's CDR3 is CASSRLRLASEGQDEQFF. CDR3 bases: TGTGCCAGCAGCCGTCTAAGACTAGCGTCGGAGGGCCAAGATGAGCAGTTCTTC.

The chain has TRBV13 and TRBJ2-1; 15 bases map to TRBD2. Germline CDR1 PRHDT, CDR2 FYEKMQ (reference sequence). V shed 5 bases, J shed 9 bases, and the junction held 5 bases outside the gene matches. This CDR3 contains 15 residues. CDR3 DNA: TGTGCCAGCAGCCAGGGACTAGCGGGGGGTGTTGAGCAGTTCTTC. Translating it yields CASSQGLAGGVEQFF.

This clone was counted a single time. The chain is built from TRBV5-8 and TRBJ2-1; TRBD2 matches at 12 bases. V lost 7 bases to trimming and J lost 6 bases; unmatched junction nucleotides: 11. The length of the CDR3 is 16 residues. Per germline, CDR1 SGHTS and CDR2 YDEGEE. The CDR3 loop reads CASQAPQTSGSNEQFF. In DNA, the CDR3 is TGTGCCAGCCAAGCGCCCCAGACTAGCGGGAGCAATGAGCAGTTCTTC.

V is TRBV11-3 and J is TRBJ2-7, with TRBD2 matching 13 bases. Germline V lookup: CDR1 SGHNT, CDR2 YENEEA. This CDR3 is 16 amino acids long. The ends lost 1 base at V and 0 bases at J; junction bases unmatched: 0. The CDR3 DNA follows: TGTGCCAGCAGCTTAGGGACTAGCGGGAGCTCCTACGAGCAGTACTTC. This translates into CASSLGTSGSSYEQYF.